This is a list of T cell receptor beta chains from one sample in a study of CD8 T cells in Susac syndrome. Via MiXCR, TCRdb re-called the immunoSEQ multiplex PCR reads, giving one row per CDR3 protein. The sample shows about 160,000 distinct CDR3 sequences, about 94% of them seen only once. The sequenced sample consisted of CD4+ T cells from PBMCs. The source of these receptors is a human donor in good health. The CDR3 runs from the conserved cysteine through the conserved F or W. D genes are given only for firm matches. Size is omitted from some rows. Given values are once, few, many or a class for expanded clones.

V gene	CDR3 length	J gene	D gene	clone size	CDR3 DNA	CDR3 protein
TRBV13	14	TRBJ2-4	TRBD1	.	TGTGCCAGCAGCCCGAGGGGGCTGGGAAACATTCAGTACTTC	CASSPRGLGNIQYF
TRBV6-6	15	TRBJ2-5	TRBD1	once	TGTGCCAGCAGTTACTCTGGGACAGGGAAAGAGACCCAGTACTTC	CASSYSGTGKETQYF
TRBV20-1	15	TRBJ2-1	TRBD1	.	TGCAGTGCCCGACACGGACAGGGAAGGGGCCCGAAGCAGTTCTTC	CSARHGQGRGPKQFF
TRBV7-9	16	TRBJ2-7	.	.	TGTGCCAGCAGCCTCGGGAGGGACAGCCTCTCCTACGAGCAGTACTTC	CASSLGRDSLSYEQYF
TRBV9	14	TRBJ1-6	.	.	TGTGCCAGCAGCTTCGGGACGGCCTTTTCACCCCTCCACTTT	CASSFGTAFSPLHF
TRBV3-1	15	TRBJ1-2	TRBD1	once	TGTGCCAGCAGCCATTATGGGACAGGAGGATCTGGCTACACCTTC	CASSHYGTGGSGYTF
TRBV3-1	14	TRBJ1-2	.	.	TGTGCCAGCAGCCAAAGGGAAGGTAACTATGGCTACACCTTC	CASSQREGNYGYTF
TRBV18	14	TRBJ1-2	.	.	TGTGCCAGCTCACTGACGGCAGGGTTTTATGGCTACACCTTC	CASSLTAGFYGYTF
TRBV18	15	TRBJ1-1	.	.	TGTGCCAGCTCACCACAGGGCGGGATGGCAACTGAAGCTTTCTTT	CASSPQGGMATEAFF
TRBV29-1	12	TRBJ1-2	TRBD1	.	TGCAGCGCCGGGACAGATCCCTATGGCTACACCTTC	CSAGTDPYGYTF
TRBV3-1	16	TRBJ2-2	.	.	TGTGCCAGCAGCCAAGACGGGCGGCTGAACACCGGGGAGCTGTTTTTT	CASSQDGRLNTGELFF
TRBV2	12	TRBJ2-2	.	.	TGTGCCAGCACCCGCGGGTTGGGGGAGCTGTTTTTT	CASTRGLGELFF
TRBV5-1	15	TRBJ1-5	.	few	TGCGCCAGCAGCTGGGGGGAGGAGAGCAATCAGCCCCAGCATTTT	CASSWGEESNQPQHF
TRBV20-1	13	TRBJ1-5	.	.	TGCAGTGCTAGAGACAGGGTAGGTCAGCCCCAGCATTTT	CSARDRVGQPQHF
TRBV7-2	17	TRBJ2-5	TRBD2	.	TGTGCCAGCAGCTTATTCACTAGCGGGGGGGCGTGGGAGACCCAGTACTTC	CASSLFTSGGAWETQYF
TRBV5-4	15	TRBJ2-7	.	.	TGTGCCAGCAGCGCCGAAACTAGCAGCGCCTACGAGCAGTACTTC	CASSAETSSAYEQYF
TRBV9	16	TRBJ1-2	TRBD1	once	TGTGCCAGCAGCCGGGAAGGGACAGGGGACGCATATGGCTACACCTTC	CASSREGTGDAYGYTF
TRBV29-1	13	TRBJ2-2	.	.	TGCAGCGTTGGGACTGGGTACACCGGGGAGCTGTTTTTT	CSVGTGYTGELFF
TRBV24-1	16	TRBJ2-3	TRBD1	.	TGTGCCACCAGTGATACTCCGGGACAGGGGACAGATACGCAGTATTTT	CATSDTPGQGTDTQYF
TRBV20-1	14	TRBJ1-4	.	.	TGCAGTGCTACCCCGACAGACGTCAATGAAAAACTGTTTTTT	CSATPTDVNEKLFF
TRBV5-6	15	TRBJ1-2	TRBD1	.	TGTGCCAGCAGCTTGTGGGACAGGTTCAGCTATGGCTACACCTTC	CASSLWDRFSYGYTF
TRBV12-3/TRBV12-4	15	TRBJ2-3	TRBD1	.	TGTGCCAGCAGTCCGGGACAGGGAAGCGGGGATACGCAGTATTTT	CASSPGQGSGDTQYF
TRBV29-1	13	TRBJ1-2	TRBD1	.	TGCAGCGTTAGGGACAGCTCCGGTTATGGCTACACCTTC	CSVRDSSGYGYTF
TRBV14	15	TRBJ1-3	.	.	TGTGCCAGCAGCCAAGCCCGGGGGATCGGAAACACCATATATTTT	CASSQARGIGNTIYF
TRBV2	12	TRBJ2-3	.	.	TGTGCCAGCAAAGGGGACACAGATACGCAGTATTTT	CASKGDTDTQYF